Sequencing of this TCR beta chain was carried out in a study of T cells in Graves' hyperthyroidism and ophthalmopathy (dated by TCRdb to between 2018 and 2020). As for the study more broadly: Peripheral blood was collected at initial diagnosis, before any treatment. The 90 or so discovery patients were randomly split 7:3 into training and test sets. A discovery cohort of around 100 patients, about 44 with Graves' ophthalmopathy and 55 to 60 with stable Graves' hyperthyroidism, was used to find distinguishing TCR V-J signatures. Once sampling was done, hyperthyroidism patients were given methimazole at a starting dose of 30 mg daily, whereas ophthalmopathy patients were given high-dose intravenous methylprednisolone. According to the paper, TCR Vbeta CDR3 sequencing was carried out on about 140 peripheral blood samples, which came from some 41 ophthalmopathy, 80 or so hyperthyroidism and about 17 progressor patients. An independent validation cohort of some 18 hyperthyroidism patients and 17 patients who later progressed to ophthalmopathy tested prospective prediction of ophthalmopathy. Thyroid tissue and blood T-cell repertoires from six or seven Graves' hyperthyroidism patients were also compared in the study.

The research as a whole found: A 13 V-J signature model separated ophthalmopathy from stable hyperthyroidism, with over 85% sensitivity and around 84% specificity in cross-validation and 80%/75% in testing. No statistical method was used to set the sample size in advance, and investigators knew the group allocation. In validation, progression to ophthalmopathy was predicted by the model with about 70% sensitivity and 72% to 85% specificity, a median of roughly six months before onset. Most expanded thyroid clonotypes (frequency above 0.001) were also detected in blood, a finding suggesting that blood repertoires may reflect thyroid immune responses.

Stable Graves' hyperthyroidism was defined as no progression to ophthalmopathy during 18 months of follow-up. The hyperthyroidism patients were between 18 and 65 years old and newly diagnosed, with a disease duration of less than 2 months. Exclusion was applied to patients with uncontrolled infections, other autoimmune diseases, pregnancy or lactation. Diagnoses were established on the basis of clinical symptoms, serum thyroxine and TRAb, thyroid ultrasound, and orbital computed tomography. PBMCs were isolated from more than 8 ml of fresh peripheral blood by Ficoll-Paque density gradient centrifugation. Total RNA was extracted using Trizol reagent, and RNA quality was assessed on an Agilent 2100 Bioanalyzer. This clonotype turned up a few times. What this receptor recognizes is not known. No per-base quality is available; no much larger clone lies one base away. TCR beta CDR3 regions were amplified from RNA transcripts. The first round of RT-PCR for the TCR CDR3 was performed with the HTBI primer set and the Qiagen OneStep RT-PCR kit. The libraries were constructed in a second round of multiplex PCR and then size-selected and purified. Libraries were sequenced paired-end with 100 bp reads on an Illumina HiSeq2000. The study's processing was this. SOAPnuke was used to process the raw data, removing reads that contained adapters or uncalled bases, had a mean Phred below 15, or lacked an exact match to the constant primer or identifier. High-quality paired reads were merged with COPE v1.2.5, and unique nucleotide sequences were defined as clonotypes. Clonotypes were aligned to IMGT TRBV, TRBD and TRBJ reference segments using MiTCR v1.1. Analysis was restricted to V-J combinations with a frequency above 0.0001, which covered about 99% of repertoires. The TCS score was defined as the ratio of F50 (clonal expansion) to E x V (chaos), calculated using BLOSUM62-based TCRdist between CDR3 peptides within each V-J. Welch's t-statistics and random forest reduced around 550 V-J features to under 15, which were used in a naive Bayes classifier (R e1071). In TCRdb, the public reads were trimmed at Q25 with fastp and aligned with MiXCR, with productive beta chains retained. Each entry merges the rows of one CDR3 protein and shows their most common DNA and genes. The V and J calls shown here were made by TCRdb, not taken from the authors' results. The sample includes approximately 710,000 distinct CDR3 sequences, with roughly 17% observed a single time. Roughly 15% of the sample is taken by the ten largest.

The sequencing sample was made of blood. This clonotype originated in a man aged 45-65 years with Graves' hyperthyroidism.

The nucleotides read TGTGCCAGCAGCCAGGACTTAGCGGGATCGCACTATACGCAGTATTTT. This encodes CASSQDLAGSHYTQYF. The chain links TRBV3-1 with TRBJ2-3; TRBD2 aligns with 8 central bases. CDR1 and CDR2, per the germline V gene (reference sequence), are LGHDT and YNNKEL. V ends up 3 bases short and J 7 bases short, with an unmatched junction base count of 12. Including cysteine and phenylalanine, the CDR3 has 16 amino acids. The CDR3 DNA has 48 bases and is translated from base 1.